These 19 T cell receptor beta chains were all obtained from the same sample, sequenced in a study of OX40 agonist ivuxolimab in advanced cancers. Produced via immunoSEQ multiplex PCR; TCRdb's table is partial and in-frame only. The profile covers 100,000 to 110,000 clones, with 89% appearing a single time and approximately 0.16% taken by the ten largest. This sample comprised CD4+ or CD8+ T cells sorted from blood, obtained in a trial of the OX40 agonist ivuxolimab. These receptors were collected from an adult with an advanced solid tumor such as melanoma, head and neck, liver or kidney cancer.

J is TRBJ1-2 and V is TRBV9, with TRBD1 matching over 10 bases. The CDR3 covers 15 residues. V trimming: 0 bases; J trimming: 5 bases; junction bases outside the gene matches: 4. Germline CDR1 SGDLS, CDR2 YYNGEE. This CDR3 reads CASSVVPGQGYGYTF. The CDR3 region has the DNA TGTGCCAGCAGCGTAGTACCGGGACAGGGGTATGGCTACACCTTC.

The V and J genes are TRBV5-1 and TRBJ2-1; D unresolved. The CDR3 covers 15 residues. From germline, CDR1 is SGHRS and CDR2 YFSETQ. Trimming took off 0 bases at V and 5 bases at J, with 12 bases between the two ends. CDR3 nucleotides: TGCGCCAGCAGCTTGGTGGCAGGCCCCAACAATGAGCAGTTCTTC. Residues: CASSLVAGPNNEQFF.

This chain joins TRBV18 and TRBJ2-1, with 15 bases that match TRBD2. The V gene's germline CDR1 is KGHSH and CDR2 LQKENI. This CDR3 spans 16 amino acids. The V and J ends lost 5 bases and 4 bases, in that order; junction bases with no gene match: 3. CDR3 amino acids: CASSGTSGRKYNEQFF. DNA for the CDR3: TGTGCCAGCTCAGGGACTAGCGGGAGGAAGTACAATGAGCAGTTCTTC. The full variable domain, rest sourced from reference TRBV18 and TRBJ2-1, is NAGVMQNPRHLVRRRGQEARLRCSPMKGHSHVYWYRQLPEEGLKFMVYLQKENIIDESGMPKERFSAEFPKEGPSILRIQQVVRGDSAAYFCASSGTSGRKYNEQFFGPGTRLTVL.

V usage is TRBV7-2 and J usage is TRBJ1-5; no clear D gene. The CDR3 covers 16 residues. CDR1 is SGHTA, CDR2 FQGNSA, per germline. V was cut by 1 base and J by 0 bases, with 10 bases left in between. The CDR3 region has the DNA TGTGCCAGCAGCTTAGGAGGTATCTATAGCAATCAGCCCCAGCATTTT. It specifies CASSLGGIYSNQPQHF.

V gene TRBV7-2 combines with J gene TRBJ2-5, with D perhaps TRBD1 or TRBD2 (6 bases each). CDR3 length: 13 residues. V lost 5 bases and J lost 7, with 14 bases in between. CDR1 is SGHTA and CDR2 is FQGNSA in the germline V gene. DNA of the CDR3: TGTGCCAGCAGCGTAGGGGGGTCCGGGACCCAGTACTTC. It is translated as CASSVGGSGTQYF.

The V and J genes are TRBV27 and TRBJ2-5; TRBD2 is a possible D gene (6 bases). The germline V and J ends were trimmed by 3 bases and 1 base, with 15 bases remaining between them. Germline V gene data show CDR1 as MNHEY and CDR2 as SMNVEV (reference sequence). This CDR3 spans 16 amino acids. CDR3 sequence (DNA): TGTGCCAGCAGTTTCGGTGGGGGGTATGTCCAAGAGACCCAGTACTTC. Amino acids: CASSFGGGYVQETQYF.

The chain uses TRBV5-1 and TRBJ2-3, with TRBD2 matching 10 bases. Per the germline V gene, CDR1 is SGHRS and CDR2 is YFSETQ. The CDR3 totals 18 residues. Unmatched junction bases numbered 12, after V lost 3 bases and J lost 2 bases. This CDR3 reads CASSWTSGGISHTDTQYF. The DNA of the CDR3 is TGCGCCAGCAGCTGGACTAGCGGTGGCATTTCACACACAGATACGCAGTATTTT.

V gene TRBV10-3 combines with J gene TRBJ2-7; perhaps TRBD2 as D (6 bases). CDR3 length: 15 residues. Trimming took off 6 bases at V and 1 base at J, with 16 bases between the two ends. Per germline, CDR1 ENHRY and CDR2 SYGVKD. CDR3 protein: CAIRARPTSSYEQYF. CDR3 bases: TGTGCCATCAGGGCCCGCCCGACTAGTTCCTACGAGCAGTACTTC.

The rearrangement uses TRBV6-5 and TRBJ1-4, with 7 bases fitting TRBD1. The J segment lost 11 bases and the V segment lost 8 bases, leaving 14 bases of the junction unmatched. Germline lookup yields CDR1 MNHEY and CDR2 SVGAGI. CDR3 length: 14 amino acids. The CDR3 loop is CASGKTGSLWKLFF. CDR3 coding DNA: TGTGCCAGCGGCAAGACAGGGAGCTTGTGGAAACTGTTTTTT.

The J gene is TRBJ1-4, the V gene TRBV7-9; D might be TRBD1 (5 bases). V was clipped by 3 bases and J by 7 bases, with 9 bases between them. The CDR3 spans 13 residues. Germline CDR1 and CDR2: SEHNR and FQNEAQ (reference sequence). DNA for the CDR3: TGTGCCAGCAGCTTGGGGGGTAGTGAAAAACTGTTTTTT. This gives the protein CASSLGGSEKLFF.

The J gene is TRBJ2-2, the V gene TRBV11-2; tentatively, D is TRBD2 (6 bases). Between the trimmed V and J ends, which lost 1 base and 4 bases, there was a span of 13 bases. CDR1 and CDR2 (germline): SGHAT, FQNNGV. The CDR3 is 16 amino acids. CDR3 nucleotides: TGTGCCAGCAGCTTAGGGATAGGGACTGCCACCGGGGAGCTGTTTTTT. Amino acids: CASSLGIGTATGELFF.

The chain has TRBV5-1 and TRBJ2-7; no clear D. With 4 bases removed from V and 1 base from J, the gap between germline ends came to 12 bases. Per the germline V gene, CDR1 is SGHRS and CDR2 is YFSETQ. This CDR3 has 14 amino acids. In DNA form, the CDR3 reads TGCGCCAGCAGCATAAGACCCGATTCCTACGAGCAGTACTTC. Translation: CASSIRPDSYEQYF.

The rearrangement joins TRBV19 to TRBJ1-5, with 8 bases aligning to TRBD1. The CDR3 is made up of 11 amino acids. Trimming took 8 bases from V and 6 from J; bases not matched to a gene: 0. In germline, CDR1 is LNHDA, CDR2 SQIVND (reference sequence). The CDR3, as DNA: TGTGCCAGTGGGACAGGTCAGCCCCAGCATTTT. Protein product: CASGTGQPQHF.

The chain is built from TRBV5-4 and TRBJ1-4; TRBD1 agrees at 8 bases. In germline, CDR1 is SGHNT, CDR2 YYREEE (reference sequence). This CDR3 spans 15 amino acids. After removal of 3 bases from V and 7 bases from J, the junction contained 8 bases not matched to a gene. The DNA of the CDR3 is TGTGCCAGCAGCTCGAGGACAGGGAGGTTTGAAAAACTGTTTTTT. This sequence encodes CASSSRTGRFEKLFF.

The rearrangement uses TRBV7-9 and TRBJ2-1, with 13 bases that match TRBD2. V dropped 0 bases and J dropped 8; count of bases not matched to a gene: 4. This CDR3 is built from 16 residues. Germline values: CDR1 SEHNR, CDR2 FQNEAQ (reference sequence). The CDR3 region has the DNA TGTGCCAGCAGCTTAGCGCGGGGACTAGCGGGGTATGAGCAGTTCTTC. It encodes CASSLARGLAGYEQFF.

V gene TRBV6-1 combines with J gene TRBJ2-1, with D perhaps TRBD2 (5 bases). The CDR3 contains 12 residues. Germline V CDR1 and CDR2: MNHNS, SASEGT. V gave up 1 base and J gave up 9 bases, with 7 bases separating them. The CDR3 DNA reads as TGTGCCAGCAGTGAAGGGAGCGGTGAGCAGTTCTTC. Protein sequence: CASSEGSGEQFF.

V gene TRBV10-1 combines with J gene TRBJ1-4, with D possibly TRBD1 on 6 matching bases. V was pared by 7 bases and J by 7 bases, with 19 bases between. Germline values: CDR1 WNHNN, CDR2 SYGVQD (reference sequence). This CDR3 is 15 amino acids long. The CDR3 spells CASILPQGRCEKLFF. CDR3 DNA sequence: TGCGCCAGCATTCTACCTCAGGGGCGGTGTGAAAAACTGTTTTTT.

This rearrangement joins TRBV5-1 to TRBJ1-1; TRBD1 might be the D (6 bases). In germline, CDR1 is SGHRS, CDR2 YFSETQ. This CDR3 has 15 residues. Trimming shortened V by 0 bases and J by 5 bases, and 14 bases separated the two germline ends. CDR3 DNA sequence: TGCGCCAGCAGCTTGGGAGGGGGTCGTGGGACTGAAGCTTTCTTT. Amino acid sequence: CASSLGGGRGTEAFF. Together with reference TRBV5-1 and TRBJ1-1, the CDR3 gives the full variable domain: KAGVTQTPRYLIKTRGQQVTLSCSPISGHRSVSWYQQTPGQGLQFLFEYFSETQRNKGNFPGRFSGRQFSNSRSEMNVSTLELGDSALYLCASSLGGGRGTEAFFGQGTRLTVV.

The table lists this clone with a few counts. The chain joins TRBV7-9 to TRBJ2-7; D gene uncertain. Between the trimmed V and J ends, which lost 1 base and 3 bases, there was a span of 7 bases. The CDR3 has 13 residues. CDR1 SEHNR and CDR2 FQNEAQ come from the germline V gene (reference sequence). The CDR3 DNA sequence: TGTGCCAGCAGCTTAGATCCGGGCTACGAGCAGTACTTC. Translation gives CASSLDPGYEQYF.